The T cell receptor (beta chain) described here comes from a study of shared clonotypes between healthy human individuals. Using immunoSEQ multiplex PCR, the repertoire was profiled, and TCRdb retains in-frame clones only, with some absent. The sample lists a few hundred thousand clones, 60% to 70% occurring once. The V gene end was trimmed by 5 bases and the J gene end by 8 bases; junction bases not matched to a gene: 14. The CDR3 totals 15 residues. CDR1 is MDHEN and CDR2 is SYDVKM in the germline V gene. This clone was seen more than once but under ten times. The source is a man aged 30 to 39 in good health. The source material was memory CD4+ T cells sorted from blood. The subset was: CD45RA-negative fraction. The chain joins TRBV28 to TRBJ1-2, with 7 bases identical to TRBD1. This CDR3 reads CASSPRTGRPGGYTF. The CDR3 region has the DNA TGTGCCAGCAGTCCACGGACAGGTCGCCCGGGAGGCTACACCTTC.